The TCR beta chain described here comes from a study of CD8+CD57+ T cells in acquired aplastic anemia. The study profiled TCR beta VDJ and CDR3 using genomic DNA as template. One entry per CDR3 protein, called by TCRdb with MiXCR from the reads. The table shows under 200,000 distinct CDR3 sequences, with roughly 48% occurring only once. This CDR3 region has 18 residues. From germline, CDR1 is SGHAT and CDR2 FQNNGV. Before being chosen for sequencing, patients had shown CD8+CD57+ cell expansion by flow cytometry. Each patient gave a blood sample that was collected before any therapy had been received. The sample holds a few counts of this clonotype. Its ends do not fully match the called genes, so a read error is possible.

V and J are TRBV11-2 and TRBJ1-5; 7 positions match TRBD1. This TCR was sampled from a human donor with aplastic anemia. The sample consisted of sorted CD4+, CD8+, or CD8+CD57+ T cells (not recorded which) from PBMCs. CDR3 protein: CASNPSRRQGFGQSAPAF. In DNA form, the CDR3 reads TGTGCCAGCAACCCCTCCAGAAGACAGGGATTTGGGCAATCAGCCCCAGCATTT.